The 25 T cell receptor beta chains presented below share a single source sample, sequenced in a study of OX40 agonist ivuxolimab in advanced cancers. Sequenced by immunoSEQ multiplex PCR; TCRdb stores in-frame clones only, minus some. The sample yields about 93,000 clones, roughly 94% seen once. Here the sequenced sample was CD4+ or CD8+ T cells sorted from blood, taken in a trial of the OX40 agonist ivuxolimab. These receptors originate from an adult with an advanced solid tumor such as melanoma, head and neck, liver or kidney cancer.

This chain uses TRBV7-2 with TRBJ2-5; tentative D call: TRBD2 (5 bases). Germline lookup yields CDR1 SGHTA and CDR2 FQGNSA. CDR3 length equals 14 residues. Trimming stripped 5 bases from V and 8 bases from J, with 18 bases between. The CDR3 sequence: CASSTTRAEQTQYF. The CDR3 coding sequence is TGTGCCAGCAGCACCACTAGGGCGGAGCAAACCCAGTACTTC.

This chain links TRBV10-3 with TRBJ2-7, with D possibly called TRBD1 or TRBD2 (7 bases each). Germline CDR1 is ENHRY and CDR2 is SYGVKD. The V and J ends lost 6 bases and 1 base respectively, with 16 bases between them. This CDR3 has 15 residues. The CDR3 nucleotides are TGTGCCATCAGGGGAGGGGGCCGGACATCCTACGAGCAGTACTTC. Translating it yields CAIRGGGRTSYEQYF.

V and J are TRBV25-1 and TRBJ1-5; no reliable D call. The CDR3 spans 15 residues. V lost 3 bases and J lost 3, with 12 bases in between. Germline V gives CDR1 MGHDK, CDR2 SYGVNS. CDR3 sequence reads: CASSEDPLFNQPQHF. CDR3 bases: TGTGCCAGCAGTGAGGATCCTTTATTCAATCAGCCCCAGCATTTT.

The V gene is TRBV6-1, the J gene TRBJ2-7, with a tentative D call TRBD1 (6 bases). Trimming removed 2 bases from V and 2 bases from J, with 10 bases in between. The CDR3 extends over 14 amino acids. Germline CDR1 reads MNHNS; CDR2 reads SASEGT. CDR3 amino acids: CASSETQGTYEQYF. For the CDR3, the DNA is TGTGCCAGCAGTGAAACACAGGGAACCTACGAGCAGTACTTC.

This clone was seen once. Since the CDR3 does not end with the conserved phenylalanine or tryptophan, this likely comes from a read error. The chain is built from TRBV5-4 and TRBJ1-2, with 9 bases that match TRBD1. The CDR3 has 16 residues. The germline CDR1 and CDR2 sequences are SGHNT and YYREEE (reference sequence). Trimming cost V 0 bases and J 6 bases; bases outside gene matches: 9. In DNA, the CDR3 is TGTGCCAGCAGCTTGGGCCACAGGGACAGGGATGATGGCTACACCCTC. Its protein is CASSLGHRDRDDGYTL.

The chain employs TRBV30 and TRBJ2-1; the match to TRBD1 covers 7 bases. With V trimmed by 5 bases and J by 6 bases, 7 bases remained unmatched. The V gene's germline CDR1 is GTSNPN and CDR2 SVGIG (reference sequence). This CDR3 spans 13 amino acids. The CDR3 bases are TGTGCCTGGGGGAGACAGGGCGGCAATGAGCAGTTCTTC. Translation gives CAWGRQGGNEQFF.

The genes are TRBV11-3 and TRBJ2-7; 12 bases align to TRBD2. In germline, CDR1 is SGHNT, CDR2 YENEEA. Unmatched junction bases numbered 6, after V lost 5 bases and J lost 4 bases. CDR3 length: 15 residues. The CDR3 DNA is TGTGCCAGCAGCCCCCGGACTAGCGGGAAATACGAGCAGTACTTC. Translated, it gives CASSPRTSGKYEQYF.

The CDR3 nucleotides read TGTGCCAGCAGCTTGCCCGGCGGGGTAGGTGAAAAACTGTTTTTT. It is translated as CASSLPGGVGEKLFF. V usage is TRBV5-4 and J usage is TRBJ1-4; D is unclear. CDR3 length: 15 amino acids. Trimming pared 1 base from V and 7 bases from J, leaving 14 bases between. Germline V CDR1 and CDR2: SGHNT, YYREEE (reference sequence).

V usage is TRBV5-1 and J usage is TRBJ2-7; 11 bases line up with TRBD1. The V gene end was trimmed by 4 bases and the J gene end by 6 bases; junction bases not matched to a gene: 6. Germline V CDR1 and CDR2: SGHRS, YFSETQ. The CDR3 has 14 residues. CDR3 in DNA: TGCGCCAGCAGCGTTAGGACAGGGGGCTCCGAGCAGTACTTC. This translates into CASSVRTGGSEQYF. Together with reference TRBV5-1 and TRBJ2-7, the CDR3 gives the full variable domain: KAGVTQTPRYLIKTRGQQVTLSCSPISGHRSVSWYQQTPGQGLQFLFEYFSETQRNKGNFPGRFSGRQFSNSRSEMNVSTLELGDSALYLCASSVRTGGSEQYFGPGTRLTVT.

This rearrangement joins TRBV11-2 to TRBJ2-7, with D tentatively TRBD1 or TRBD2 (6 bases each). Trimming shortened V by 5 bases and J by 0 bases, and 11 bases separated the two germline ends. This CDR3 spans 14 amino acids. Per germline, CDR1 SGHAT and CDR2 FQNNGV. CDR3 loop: CASSPGGNSYEQYF. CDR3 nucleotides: TGTGCCAGCAGCCCCGGGGGCAACTCCTACGAGCAGTACTTC.

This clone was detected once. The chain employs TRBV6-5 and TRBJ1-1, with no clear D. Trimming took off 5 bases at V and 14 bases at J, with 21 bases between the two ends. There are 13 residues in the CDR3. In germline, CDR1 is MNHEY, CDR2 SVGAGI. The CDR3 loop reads CASSRTTSPKKFF. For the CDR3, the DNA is TGTGCCAGCAGTCGGACTACTTCCCCTAAGAAGTTCTTT.

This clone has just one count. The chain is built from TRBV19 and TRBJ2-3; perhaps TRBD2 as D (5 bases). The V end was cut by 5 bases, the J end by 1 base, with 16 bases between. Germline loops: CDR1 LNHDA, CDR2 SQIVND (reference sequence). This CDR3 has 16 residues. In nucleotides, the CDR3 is TGTGCCAGTAGTGCCGGGTGGAGGTTAGGCACAGATACGCAGTATTTT. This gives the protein CASSAGWRLGTDTQYF.

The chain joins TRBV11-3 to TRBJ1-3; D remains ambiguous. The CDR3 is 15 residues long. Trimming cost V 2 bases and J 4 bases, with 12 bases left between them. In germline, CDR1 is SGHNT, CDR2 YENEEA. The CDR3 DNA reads TGTGCCAGCAGCTTACTTCGGAAGGAAGGAAACACCATATATTTT. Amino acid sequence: CASSLLRKEGNTIYF.

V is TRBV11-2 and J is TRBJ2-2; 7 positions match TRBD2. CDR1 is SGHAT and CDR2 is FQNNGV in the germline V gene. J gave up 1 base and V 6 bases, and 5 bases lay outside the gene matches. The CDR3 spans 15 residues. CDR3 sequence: CASSQAGRNTGELFF. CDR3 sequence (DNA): TGTGCCAGCAGTCAAGCGGGGAGGAACACCGGGGAGCTGTTTTTT.

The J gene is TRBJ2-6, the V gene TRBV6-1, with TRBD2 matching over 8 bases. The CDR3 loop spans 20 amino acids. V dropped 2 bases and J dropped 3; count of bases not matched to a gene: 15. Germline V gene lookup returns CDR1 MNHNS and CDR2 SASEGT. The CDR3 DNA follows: TGTGCCAGCAGTGAATTGTCCCCCGGGACTAGTATCTTTGGGGCCAACGTCCTGACTTTC. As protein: CASSELSPGTSIFGANVLTF.

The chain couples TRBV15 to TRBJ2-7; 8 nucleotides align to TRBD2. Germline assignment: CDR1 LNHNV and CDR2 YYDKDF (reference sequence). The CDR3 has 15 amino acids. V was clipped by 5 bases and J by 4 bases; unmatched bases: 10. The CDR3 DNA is TGTGCCACCAGCGGGGGTGGCGGGGGGTGGTACGAGCAGTACTTC. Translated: CATSGGGGGWYEQYF.

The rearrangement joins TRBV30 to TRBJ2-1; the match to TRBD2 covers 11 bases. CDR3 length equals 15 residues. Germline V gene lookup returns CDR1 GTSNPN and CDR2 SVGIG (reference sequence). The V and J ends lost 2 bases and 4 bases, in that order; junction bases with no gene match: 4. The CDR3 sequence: CAWSRLAGTYNEQFF. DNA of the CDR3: TGTGCCTGGAGTAGACTAGCGGGAACTTACAATGAGCAGTTCTTC.

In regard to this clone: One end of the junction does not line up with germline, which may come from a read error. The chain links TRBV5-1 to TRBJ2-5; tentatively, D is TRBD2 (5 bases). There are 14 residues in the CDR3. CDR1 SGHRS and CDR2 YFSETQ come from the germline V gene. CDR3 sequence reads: CASSLDRRRETQYF. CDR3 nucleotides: TGTGCCAGCAGCTTGGACCGGAGGCGAGAGACCCAGTACTTC.

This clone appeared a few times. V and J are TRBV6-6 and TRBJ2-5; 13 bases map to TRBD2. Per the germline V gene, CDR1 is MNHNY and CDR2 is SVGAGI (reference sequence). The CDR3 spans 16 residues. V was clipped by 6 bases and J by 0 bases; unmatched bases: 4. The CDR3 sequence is CASRETSGRNQETQYF. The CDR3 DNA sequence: TGTGCCAGCAGGGAGACTAGCGGGAGGAACCAAGAGACCCAGTACTTC.

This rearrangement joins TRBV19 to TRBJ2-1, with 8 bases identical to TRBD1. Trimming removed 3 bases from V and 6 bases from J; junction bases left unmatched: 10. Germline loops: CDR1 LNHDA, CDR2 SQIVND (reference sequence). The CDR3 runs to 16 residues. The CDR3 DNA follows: TGTGCCAGTAGTATCGAACAGGGGGGAACATTCAATGAGCAGTTCTTC. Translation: CASSIEQGGTFNEQFF.

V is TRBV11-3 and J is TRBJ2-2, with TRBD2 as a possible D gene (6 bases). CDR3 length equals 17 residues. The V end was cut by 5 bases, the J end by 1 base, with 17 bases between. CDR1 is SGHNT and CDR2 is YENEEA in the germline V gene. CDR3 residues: CASSQDWDSQNTGELFF. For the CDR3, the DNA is TGTGCCAGCAGCCAGGACTGGGACTCGCAGAACACCGGGGAGCTGTTTTTT.

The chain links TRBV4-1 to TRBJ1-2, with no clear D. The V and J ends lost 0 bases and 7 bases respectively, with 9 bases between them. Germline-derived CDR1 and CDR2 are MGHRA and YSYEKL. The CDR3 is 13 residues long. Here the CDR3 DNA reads TGCGCCAGCAGCCAAGAAAGGGTGGGTGGCTACACCTTC. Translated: CASSQERVGGYTF.

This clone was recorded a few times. CDR3 DNA sequence: TGTGCCAGCGGGGACAGCCATAGCAATCAGCCCCAGCATTTT. Translated, it gives CASGDSHSNQPQHF. The chain employs TRBV2 and TRBJ1-5; 7 bases align to TRBD1. CDR3 length equals 14 residues. The junction had 4 bases not matched to a gene; V was cut back by 8 bases and J by 0 bases. Germline values: CDR1 SNHLY, CDR2 FYNNEI.

In nucleotides, the CDR3 is TGTGCCTGGAGTTCAAACAATTACCTGGTCAAAAACATTCAGTACTTC. Translated, it gives CAWSSNNYLVKNIQYF. The chain employs TRBV30 and TRBJ2-4, with D unclear. The V and J ends lost 2 bases and 3 bases respectively, with 17 bases between them. CDR1 and CDR2 (germline): GTSNPN, SVGIG (reference sequence). CDR3 size: 16 residues. The variable domain in full, completed from reference TRBV30 and TRBJ2-4, reads SQTIHQWPATLVQPVGSPLSLECTVEGTSNPNLYWYRQAAGRGLQLLFYSVGIGQISSEVPQNLSASRPQDRQFILSSKKLLLSDSGFYLCAWSSNNYLVKNIQYFGAGTRLSVL.

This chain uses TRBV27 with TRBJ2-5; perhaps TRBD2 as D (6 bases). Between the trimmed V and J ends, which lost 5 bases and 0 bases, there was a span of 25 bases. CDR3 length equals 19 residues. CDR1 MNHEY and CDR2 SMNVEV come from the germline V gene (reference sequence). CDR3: CASSPLKGLDRSYQETQYF. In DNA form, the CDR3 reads TGTGCCAGCAGTCCCCTGAAGGGACTCGACAGATCGTACCAAGAGACCCAGTACTTC.